This T cell receptor beta chain is drawn from a study of cytomegalovirus exposure and HLA in healthy donors. Study conclusions and caveats: Subsequent analysis revealed that first-cohort TCR clusters tended to co-occur in the 110 or so validation repertoires. Some 150 TCR beta chains were listed as cytomegalovirus-associated. It was reported that the classifier diagnosed cytomegalovirus status with high specificity and sensitivity in both the original and validation cohorts.

About this clone: Antigen unknown.

With 3 bases clipped from V and 3 bases from J, the junction kept 6 bases outside the gene matches. The CDR3 covers 15 residues. The germline V gene encodes CDR1 KGHSH and CDR2 LQKENI. Data came from immunoSEQ multiplex PCR; TCRdb stores just in-frame clones and leaves some out. The sample has tens of thousands of clones; approximately 95% are singletons. The TCR comes from a woman between 18 and 29 years old in good health and CMV-seronegative. This sequence joins TRBV18 and TRBJ1-1; 8 positions match TRBD1. Material for sequencing was PBMCs. For the CDR3, the DNA is TGTGCCAGCTCACCCCGGACAGGGCTTGACACTGAAGCTTTCTTT. Amino acids: CASSPRTGLDTEAFF.